These T cell receptor beta chains were read from a single sample in a study of blood T cells in healthy people across ages. MiXCR, run by TCRdb on the 5' RACE reads, gives a single entry per CDR3 protein. The sample includes around 1,500,000 distinct CDR3 sequences, 28% of them seen just once. The specimen was blood. All receptors come from a woman aged 30 to 39 in good health. CDR3s include the opening cysteine and the closing phenylalanine or tryptophan. D genes are given only for firm matches. Clone size is given for some rows only: seen once, a few or many times, or a class if the clone is expanded.

CDR3 protein: CASNFAANTGELFF
CDR3 DNA: TGCGCCAGCAACTTCGCAGCGAACACCGGGGAGCTGTTTTTT
V gene: TRBV5-1
clone size: .
J gene: TRBJ2-2
D gene: .

CDR3 protein: CASRGTGDYEQYF
CDR3 DNA: TGTGCCAGCCGCGGGACAGGGGACTACGAGCAGTACTTC
V gene: TRBV2
clone size: many
J gene: TRBJ2-7
D gene: TRBD1

CDR3 protein: CSVVEGTQETQYF
CDR3 DNA: TGCAGCGTTGTGGAGGGGACCCAAGAGACCCAGTACTTC
V gene: TRBV29-1
clone size: many
J gene: TRBJ2-5
D gene: .

CDR3 protein: CTSSFEVGEQYF
CDR3 DNA: TGTACCAGCAGTTTTGAAGTGGGCGAGCAGTACTTC
V gene: TRBV12-3/TRBV12-4
clone size: .
J gene: TRBJ2-7
D gene: .

CDR3 protein: CSAATSGYPGDTQYF
CDR3 DNA: TGCAGTGCTGCGACTAGCGGGTACCCCGGGGATACGCAGTATTTT
V gene: TRBV20-1
clone size: once
J gene: TRBJ2-3
D gene: TRBD2

CDR3 protein: CASSQVGQSQPQHF
CDR3 DNA: TGCGCCAGCAGCCAAGTGGGACAGTCCCAGCCCCAGCATTTT
V gene: TRBV4-1
clone size: .
J gene: TRBJ1-5
D gene: TRBD1

CDR3 protein: CAISVGTSGGNHNEQFF
CDR3 DNA: TGTGCCATCAGTGTGGGGACTAGCGGGGGAAACCACAATGAGCAGTTCTTC
V gene: TRBV10-3
clone size: .
J gene: TRBJ2-1
D gene: TRBD2

CDR3 protein: CSAREGTKGKLFF
CDR3 DNA: TGCAGTGCTAGAGAAGGGACAAAGGGAAAACTGTTTTTT
V gene: TRBV20-1
clone size: few
J gene: TRBJ1-4
D gene: .

CDR3 protein: CASSDSISGRGNEQYF
CDR3 DNA: TGTGCCAGCAGTGACTCGATTAGCGGGAGGGGCAATGAGCAGTACTTC
V gene: TRBV6-4
clone size: few
J gene: TRBJ2-4
D gene: TRBD2

CDR3 protein: CASSSGAGTGKNGYTF
CDR3 DNA: TGTGCCAGCAGCTCAGGGGCTGGAACAGGGAAAAATGGCTACACCTTC
V gene: TRBV7-9
clone size: few
J gene: TRBJ1-2
D gene: .

CDR3 protein: CASRNLLTGQGHEQYF
CDR3 DNA: TGCGCCAGCAGAAACCTCCTGACGGGACAGGGCCACGAGCAGTACTTC
V gene: TRBV5-1
clone size: few
J gene: TRBJ2-7
D gene: TRBD1

CDR3 protein: CASSLVVAGAHEQFF
CDR3 DNA: TGTGCCAGCAGCTTAGTGGTAGCGGGAGCACATGAGCAGTTCTTC
V gene: TRBV7-2
clone size: .
J gene: TRBJ2-1
D gene: TRBD2

CDR3 protein: CASSYGTPYGYTF
CDR3 DNA: TGTGCCAGCAGTTACGGGACCCCCTATGGCTACACCTTC
V gene: TRBV12-3/TRBV12-4
clone size: few
J gene: TRBJ1-2
D gene: .

CDR3 protein: CASSLVGASYEQYF
CDR3 DNA: TGTGCCAGCAGCTTAGTGGGGGCATCGTACGAGCAGTACTTC
V gene: TRBV7-2
clone size: many
J gene: TRBJ2-7
D gene: .

CDR3 protein: CASSVGQPNEKLFF
CDR3 DNA: TGTGCCAGCAGTGTTGGGCAGCCTAATGAAAAACTGTTTTTT
V gene: TRBV7-9
clone size: .
J gene: TRBJ1-4
D gene: .

CDR3 protein: CASSLSRAGPDAQYF
CDR3 DNA: TGTGCCAGCAGTTTAAGCCGAGCGGGACCAGATGCGCAGTATTTT
V gene: TRBV12-3/TRBV12-4
clone size: .
J gene: TRBJ2-3
D gene: TRBD2

CDR3 protein: CASSLSGVRETQYF
CDR3 DNA: TGTGCCAGCAGCCTAAGTGGAGTCCGAGAGACCCAGTACTTC
V gene: TRBV9
clone size: many
J gene: TRBJ2-5
D gene: .

CDR3 protein: CAIASGVADTQYF
CDR3 DNA: TGCGCCATCGCTAGCGGTGTTGCAGATACGCAGTATTTT
V gene: TRBV10-2
clone size: .
J gene: TRBJ2-3
D gene: TRBD2

CDR3 protein: CSARDSLAAYEQYF
CDR3 DNA: TGCAGTGCTAGAGATAGTCTAGCGGCCTACGAGCAGTACTTC
V gene: TRBV20-1
clone size: many
J gene: TRBJ2-7
D gene: TRBD2

CDR3 protein: CASSLGGGLWNEQFF
CDR3 DNA: TGTGCCAGCAGTTTAGGCGGGGGTCTCTGGAATGAGCAGTTCTTC
V gene: TRBV12-3/TRBV12-4
clone size: few
J gene: TRBJ2-1
D gene: TRBD2

CDR3 protein: CASSEEVTQYF
CDR3 DNA: TGCGCCAGCAGTGAAGAGGTGACCCAGTACTTC
V gene: TRBV10-2
clone size: few
J gene: TRBJ2-5
D gene: .

CDR3 protein: CASSAPPYNEQFF
CDR3 DNA: TGTGCCAGCAGCGCCCCCCCGTACAATGAGCAGTTCTTC
V gene: TRBV5-5
clone size: few
J gene: TRBJ2-1
D gene: .

CDR3 protein: CASSTLDSNIQYF
CDR3 DNA: TGTGCCAGCAGCACGCTTGACAGTAACATTCAGTACTTC
V gene: TRBV12-3/TRBV12-4
clone size: .
J gene: TRBJ2-4
D gene: .

CDR3 protein: CAIVGLSGYEQYF
CDR3 DNA: TGTGCCATCGTGGGACTATCTGGGTATGAGCAGTACTTC
V gene: TRBV7-2
clone size: .
J gene: TRBJ2-5
D gene: TRBD2

CDR3 protein: CSARYGDEQFF
CDR3 DNA: TGCAGTGCTAGATACGGGGATGAGCAGTTCTTC
V gene: TRBV20-1
clone size: few
J gene: TRBJ2-1
D gene: .

CDR3 protein: CASSFPRGRYDQPQHF
CDR3 DNA: TGTGCCAGCAGTTTTCCCCGGGGGAGATACGATCAGCCCCAGCATTTT
V gene: TRBV6-6
clone size: .
J gene: TRBJ1-5
D gene: .

CDR3 protein: CASSPPGTGEDNEQFF
CDR3 DNA: TGTGCCAGCAGCCCCCCGGGGACAGGGGAAGACAATGAGCAGTTCTTC
V gene: TRBV6-4
clone size: many
J gene: TRBJ2-1
D gene: TRBD1

CDR3 protein: CASQTGWDEKLFF
CDR3 DNA: TGTGCCTCCCAGACGGGGTGGGATGAAAAACTGTTTTTT
V gene: TRBV30
clone size: .
J gene: TRBJ1-4
D gene: .

CDR3 protein: CSAEDPYSYEQYF
CDR3 DNA: TGCAGTGCGGAGGATCCCTACTCCTACGAGCAGTACTTC
V gene: TRBV20-1
clone size: .
J gene: TRBJ2-7
D gene: .

CDR3 protein: CASSLEGLFRDEQFF
CDR3 DNA: TGTGCCAGCAGCTTAGAGGGACTGTTTAGGGATGAGCAGTTCTTC
V gene: TRBV7-2
clone size: .
J gene: TRBJ2-1
D gene: .

CDR3 protein: CSGYGGIGTDTQYF
CDR3 DNA: TGCAGTGGATACGGCGGGATTGGCACAGATACGCAGTATTTT
V gene: TRBV20-1
clone size: few
J gene: TRBJ2-3
D gene: .

CDR3 protein: CASSHRDADTTGELFF
CDR3 DNA: TGTGCCAGCAGCCACCGGGACGCAGATACCACCGGGGAGCTGTTTTTT
V gene: TRBV7-9
clone size: .
J gene: TRBJ2-2
D gene: .

CDR3 protein: CASSYATENNEQFF
CDR3 DNA: TGTGCCAGCAGTTATGCGACAGAGAACAATGAGCAGTTCTTC
V gene: TRBV12-3/TRBV12-4
clone size: many
J gene: TRBJ2-1
D gene: .

CDR3 protein: CASSEWYQPQHF
CDR3 DNA: TGCGCCAGCAGTGAGTGGTATCAGCCCCAGCATTTT
V gene: TRBV10-2
clone size: few
J gene: TRBJ1-5
D gene: .

CDR3 protein: CASSYRTSSNEQFF
CDR3 DNA: TGTGCCAGCAGCTATCGGACTAGCAGCAATGAGCAGTTCTTC
V gene: TRBV13
clone size: few
J gene: TRBJ2-1
D gene: TRBD2

CDR3 protein: CAISDETGLSGYTF
CDR3 DNA: TGTGCCATCAGTGACGAAACAGGGTTAAGTGGCTACACCTTC
V gene: TRBV10-3
clone size: few
J gene: TRBJ1-2
D gene: .

CDR3 protein: CASSQDLGGRNYGYTF
CDR3 DNA: TGCGCCAGCAGCCAAGATCTAGGGGGGAGAAACTATGGCTACACCTTC
V gene: TRBV4-3
clone size: .
J gene: TRBJ1-2
D gene: .

CDR3 protein: CASSSLTGNAYEQYF
CDR3 DNA: TGTGCCAGCAGTTCCCTGACAGGGAATGCCTACGAGCAGTACTTC
V gene: TRBV12-3/TRBV12-4
clone size: few
J gene: TRBJ2-7
D gene: TRBD1